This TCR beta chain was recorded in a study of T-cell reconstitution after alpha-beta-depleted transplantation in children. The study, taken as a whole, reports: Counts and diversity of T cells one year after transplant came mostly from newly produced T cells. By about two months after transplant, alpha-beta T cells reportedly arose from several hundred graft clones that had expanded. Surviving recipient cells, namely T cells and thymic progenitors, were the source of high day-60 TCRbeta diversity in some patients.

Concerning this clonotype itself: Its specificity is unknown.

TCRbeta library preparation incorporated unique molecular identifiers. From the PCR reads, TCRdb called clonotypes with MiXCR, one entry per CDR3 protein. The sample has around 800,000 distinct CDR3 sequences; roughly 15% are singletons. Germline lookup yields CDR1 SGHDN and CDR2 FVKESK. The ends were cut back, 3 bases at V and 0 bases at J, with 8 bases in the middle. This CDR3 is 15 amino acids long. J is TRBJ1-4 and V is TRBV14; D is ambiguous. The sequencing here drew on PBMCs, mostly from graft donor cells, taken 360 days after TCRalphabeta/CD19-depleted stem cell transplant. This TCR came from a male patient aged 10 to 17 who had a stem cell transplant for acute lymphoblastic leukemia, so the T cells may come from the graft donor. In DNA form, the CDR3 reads TGTGCCAGCAGCCACCCGGCCGCAACTAATGAAAAACTGTTTTTT. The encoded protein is CASSHPAATNEKLFF.